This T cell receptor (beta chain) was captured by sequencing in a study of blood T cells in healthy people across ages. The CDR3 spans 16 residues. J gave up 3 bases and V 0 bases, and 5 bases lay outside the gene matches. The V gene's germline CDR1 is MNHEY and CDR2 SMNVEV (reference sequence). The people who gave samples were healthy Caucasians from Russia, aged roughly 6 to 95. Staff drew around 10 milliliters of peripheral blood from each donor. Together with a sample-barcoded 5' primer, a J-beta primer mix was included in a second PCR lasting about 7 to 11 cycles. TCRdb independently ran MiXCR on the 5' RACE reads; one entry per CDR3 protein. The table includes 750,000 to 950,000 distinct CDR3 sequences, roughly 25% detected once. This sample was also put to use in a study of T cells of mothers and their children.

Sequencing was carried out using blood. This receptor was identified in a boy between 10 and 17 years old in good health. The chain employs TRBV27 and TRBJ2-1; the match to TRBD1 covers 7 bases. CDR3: CASSLSSGQRYNEQFF. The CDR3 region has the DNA TGTGCCAGCAGTTTATCCTCGGGACAGCGCTACAATGAGCAGTTCTTC.